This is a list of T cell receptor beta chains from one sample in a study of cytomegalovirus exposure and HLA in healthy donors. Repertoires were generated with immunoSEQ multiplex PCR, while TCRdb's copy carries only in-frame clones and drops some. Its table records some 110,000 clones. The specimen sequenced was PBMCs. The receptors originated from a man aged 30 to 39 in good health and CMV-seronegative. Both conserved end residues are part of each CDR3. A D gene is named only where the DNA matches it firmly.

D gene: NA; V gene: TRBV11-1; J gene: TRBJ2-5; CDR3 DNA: TGTGCCAGCAGCCCAGGCACGCAGACCCAGTACTTC; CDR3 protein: CASSPGTQTQYF
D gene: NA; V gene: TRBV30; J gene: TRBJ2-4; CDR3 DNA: TGTGCCTGGAGTGTACGATCCGGGGGAGGCATTCAGTACTTC; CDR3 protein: CAWSVRSGGGIQYF
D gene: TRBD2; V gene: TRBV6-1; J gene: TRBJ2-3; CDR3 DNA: TGTGCCAGCAGTTTTACTAGCGGGGGAACAGATACGCAGTATTTT; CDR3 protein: CASSFTSGGTDTQYF
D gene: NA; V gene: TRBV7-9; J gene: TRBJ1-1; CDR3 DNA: TGTGCCAGCAGCCGGGGGGCCGGGACTATGAACACTGAAGCTTTCTTT; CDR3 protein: CASSRGAGTMNTEAFF
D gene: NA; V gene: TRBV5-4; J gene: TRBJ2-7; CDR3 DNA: TGTGCCAGCAGCTCCTCGGTGGGGCTCGAGCAGTACTTC; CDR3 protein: CASSSSVGLEQYF
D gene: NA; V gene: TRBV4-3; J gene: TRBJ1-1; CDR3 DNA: TGCGCCAGCAGCCAAGATAGGAACACTGAAGCTTTCTTT; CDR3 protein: CASSQDRNTEAFF
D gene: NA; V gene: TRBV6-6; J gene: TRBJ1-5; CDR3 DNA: TGTGCCAGCAGCTTCCGCGGGGTCAACAATCAGCCCCAGCATTTT; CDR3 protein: CASSFRGVNNQPQHF
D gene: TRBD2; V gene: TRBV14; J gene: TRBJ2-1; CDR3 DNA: TGTGCCAGCAGCCAAGTAGCGCGGGGGGGGTACAATGAGCAGTTCTTC; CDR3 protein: CASSQVARGGYNEQFF
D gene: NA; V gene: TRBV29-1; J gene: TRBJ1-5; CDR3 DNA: TGCAGCGTTGTCGAGGCAGGGATCGGTCAGCCCCAGCATTTT; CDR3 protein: CSVVEAGIGQPQHF
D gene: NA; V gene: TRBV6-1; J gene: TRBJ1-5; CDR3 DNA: TGTGCCAGCATTCAGTATTATAGCAATCAGCCCCAGCATTTT; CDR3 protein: CASIQYYSNQPQHF